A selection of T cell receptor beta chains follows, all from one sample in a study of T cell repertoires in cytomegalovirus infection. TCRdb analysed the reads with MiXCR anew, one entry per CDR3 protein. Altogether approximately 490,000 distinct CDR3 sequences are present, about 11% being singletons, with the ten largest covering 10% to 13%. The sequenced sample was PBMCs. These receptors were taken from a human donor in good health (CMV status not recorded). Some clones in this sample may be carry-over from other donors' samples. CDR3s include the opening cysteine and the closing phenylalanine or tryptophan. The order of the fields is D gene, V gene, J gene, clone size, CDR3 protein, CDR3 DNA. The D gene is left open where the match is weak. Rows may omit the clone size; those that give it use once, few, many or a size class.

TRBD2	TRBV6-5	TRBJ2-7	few	CASRGTSTYEQYF	TGTGCCAGCAGGGGGACTAGCACTTACGAGCAGTACTTC
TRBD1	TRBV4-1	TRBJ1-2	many	CASSQRWTGANYGYTF	TGCGCCAGCAGCCAACGCTGGACAGGAGCAAACTATGGCTACACCTTC
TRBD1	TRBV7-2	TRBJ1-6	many	CASSFPQGGNSPLHF	TGTGCCAGCAGCTTCCCCCAGGGGGGTAATTCACCCCTCCACTTT
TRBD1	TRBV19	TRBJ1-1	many	CASSIGWDRVTEAFF	TGTGCCAGTAGTATAGGATGGGACAGGGTCACTGAAGCTTTCTTT
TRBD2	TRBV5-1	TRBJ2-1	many	CASSEITGTKTYNEQFF	TGCGCCAGCAGCGAAATAACCGGGACTAAGACCTACAATGAGCAGTTCTTC
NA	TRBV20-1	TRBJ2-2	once	CSARDGVTGELFF	TGCAGTGCTAGAGATGGTGTGACCGGGGAGCTGTTTTTT
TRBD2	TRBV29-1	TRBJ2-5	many	CSVLGLAGQETQYF	TGCAGCGTTCTTGGACTAGCGGGCCAAGAGACCCAGTACTTC
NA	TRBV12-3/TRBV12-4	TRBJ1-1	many	CASSREGDTEAFF	TGTGCCAGCAGTCGAGAAGGGGACACTGAAGCTTTCTTT
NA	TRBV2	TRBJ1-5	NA	CASRERGRGQPQHF	TGTGCCAGCCGCGAGAGGGGAAGGGGTCAGCCCCAGCATTTT
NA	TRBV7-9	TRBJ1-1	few	CASRGATGQVNTEAFF	TGTGCCAGCAGGGGGGCGACCGGGCAGGTGAACACTGAAGCTTTCTTT
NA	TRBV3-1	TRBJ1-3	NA	CASSPRGDTIYF	TGTGCCAGCAGCCCTAGGGGGGACACCATATATTTT
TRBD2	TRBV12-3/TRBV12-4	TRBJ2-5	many	CASSLWTSAHQETQYF	TGTGCCAGCAGTTTGTGGACTAGCGCACACCAAGAGACCCAGTACTTC
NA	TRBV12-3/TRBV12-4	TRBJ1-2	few	CASRTGLHYGYTF	TGTGCCAGCCGTACCGGACTGCACTATGGCTACACCTTC
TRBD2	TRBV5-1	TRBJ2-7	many	CASSWTGTSGSYEQYF	TGCGCCAGCAGCTGGACGGGGACTAGCGGGAGTTACGAGCAGTACTTC
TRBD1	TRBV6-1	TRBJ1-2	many	CASTRTGGAFGYTF	TGTGCCAGCACTAGGACAGGGGGCGCCTTTGGCTACACCTTC
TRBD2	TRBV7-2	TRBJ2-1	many	CASSSSLFSGRGPYNEQFF	TGTGCCAGCAGCTCTTCCCTCTTTAGCGGGAGAGGACCATACAATGAGCAGTTCTTC
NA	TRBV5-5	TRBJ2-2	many	CASSPVGSSNTGELFF	TGTGCCAGCAGCCCGGTTGGGTCCTCGAACACCGGGGAGCTGTTTTTT
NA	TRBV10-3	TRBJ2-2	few	CAVGTGRDTGELFF	TGTGCCGTCGGAACAGGGAGGGACACCGGGGAGCTGTTTTTT
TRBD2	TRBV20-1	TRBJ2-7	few	CSARPSGLGPYEQYF	TGCAGTGCTAGACCCTCCGGACTAGGTCCCTACGAGCAGTACTTC
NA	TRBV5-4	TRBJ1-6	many	CASSELQGYSNSPLHF	TGTGCCAGCAGCGAACTTCAGGGGTATAGTAATTCACCCCTCCACTTT
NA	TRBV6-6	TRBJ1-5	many	CASSSGRVIGQPQHF	TGTGCCAGCAGTTCGGGCAGGGTGATTGGGCAGCCCCAGCATTTT
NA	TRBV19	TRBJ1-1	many	CASSIGPENTEAFF	TGTGCCAGTAGTATTGGACCTGAGAACACTGAAGCTTTCTTT
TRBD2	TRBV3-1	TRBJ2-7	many	CASSQDLASGSHEQYF	TGTGCCAGCAGCCAAGATCTGGCTAGCGGGAGCCACGAGCAGTACTTC
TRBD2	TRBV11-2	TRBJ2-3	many	CASSGLAGGDTQYF	TGTGCCAGCAGCGGACTAGCGGGGGGAGATACGCAGTATTTT
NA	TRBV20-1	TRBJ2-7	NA	CSALTRGKTGYEQYF	TGCAGTGCTCTGACTAGAGGGAAAACCGGCTACGAGCAGTACTTC
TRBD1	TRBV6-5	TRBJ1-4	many	CASSSDRGQDEKLFF	TGTGCCAGCAGTTCCGACAGGGGTCAGGATGAAAAACTGTTTTTT
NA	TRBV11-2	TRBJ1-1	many	CASSLSGGGRMTEAFF	TGTGCCAGCAGCTTATCGGGGGGCGGGAGGATGACTGAAGCTTTCTTT
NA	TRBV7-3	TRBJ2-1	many	CASSPRAAVEQFF	TGTGCCAGCAGCCCCCGGGCCGCTGTTGAGCAGTTCTTC
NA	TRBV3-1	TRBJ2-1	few	CASSGGLSYNEQFF	TGTGCCAGCAGCGGGGGGCTGTCCTACAATGAGCAGTTCTTC
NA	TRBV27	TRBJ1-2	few	CASSPRGVSNYGYTF	TGTGCCAGCAGCCCCCGGGGCGTTAGCAACTATGGCTACACCTTC
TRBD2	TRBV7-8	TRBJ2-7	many	CASSFRLAGETYEQYF	TGTGCCAGCAGCTTCAGACTAGCGGGGGAGACCTACGAGCAGTACTTC
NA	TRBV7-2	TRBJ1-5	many	CASSPDTGNQPQHF	TGTGCCAGCAGTCCAGACACGGGGAACCAGCCCCAGCATTTT
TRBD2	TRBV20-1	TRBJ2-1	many	CSARDWSSGSGEQFF	TGCAGTGCTAGAGATTGGAGTAGCGGGAGTGGGGAGCAGTTCTTC
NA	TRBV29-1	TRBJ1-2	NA	CSVGRGDGYTF	TGCAGCGTTGGCCGAGGGGACGGCTACACCTTC
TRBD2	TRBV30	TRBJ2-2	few	CAWKVAGGPHGELFF	TGTGCCTGGAAGGTAGCGGGAGGGCCACACGGGGAGCTGTTTTTT
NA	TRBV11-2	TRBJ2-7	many	CASTLPKGGPEQYF	TGTGCCAGCACCCTACCCAAAGGAGGACCCGAGCAGTACTTC
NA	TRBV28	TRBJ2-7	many	CASFPGTQSYEQYF	TGTGCCAGCTTTCCCGGGACACAGTCCTACGAGCAGTACTTC
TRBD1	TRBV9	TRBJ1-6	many	CASSSKGQGSSPLHF	TGTGCCAGCAGCTCAAAGGGACAGGGTAGTTCACCCCTCCACTTT
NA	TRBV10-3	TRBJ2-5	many	CAISESRRADQETQYF	TGTGCCATCAGTGAGTCTCGAAGAGCGGACCAAGAGACCCAGTACTTC
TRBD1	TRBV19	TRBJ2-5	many	CASPPRDRVWKTQYF	TGTGCCAGTCCCCCCCGGGACAGGGTCTGGAAGACCCAGTACTTC
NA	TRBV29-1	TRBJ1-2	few	CSGLGGVDGYTF	TGCAGCGGCCTCGGAGGGGTGGATGGCTACACCTTC
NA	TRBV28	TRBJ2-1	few	CASSPLPSSYNEQFF	TGTGCCAGCAGTCCTTTACCTAGCTCCTACAATGAGCAGTTCTTC
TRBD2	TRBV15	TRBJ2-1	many	CATSREGTRIGNEQFF	TGTGCCACCAGCAGGGAGGGGACTAGAATCGGCAATGAGCAGTTCTTC
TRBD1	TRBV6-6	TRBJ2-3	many	CASSYHTGGLDTQYF	TGTGCCAGCAGTTACCATACAGGGGGGTTAGATACGCAGTATTTT
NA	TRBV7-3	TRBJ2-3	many	CASSLLGDVTDTQYF	TGTGCCAGCAGCTTATTGGGGGACGTCACAGATACGCAGTATTTT
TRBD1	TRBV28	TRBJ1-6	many	CASTPGGTGVRNSPLHF	TGTGCCAGCACCCCCGGAGGGACAGGGGTTAGAAATTCACCCCTCCACTTT
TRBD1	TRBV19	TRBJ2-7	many	CASSIAYAGQGLSYEQYF	TGTGCCAGTAGTATCGCATACGCCGGACAGGGATTATCCTACGAGCAGTACTTC
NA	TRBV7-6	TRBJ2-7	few	CASQRSQRAVRMSSYEQYF	TGTGCCAGCCAGCGGAGCCAAAGGGCCGTGAGAATGAGCTCCTACGAGCAGTACTTC
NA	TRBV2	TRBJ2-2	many	CASAEAGELFF	TGTGCCTCAGCTGAGGCCGGGGAGCTGTTTTTT
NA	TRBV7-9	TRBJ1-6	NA	CASSLGHEGSPLHF	TGTGCCAGCAGCTTGGGACATGAAGGCTCACCCCTCCACTTT
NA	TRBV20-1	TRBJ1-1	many	CSARDSMNTEAFF	TGCAGTGCTAGAGATAGCATGAACACTGAAGCTTTCTTT
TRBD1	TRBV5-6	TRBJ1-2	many	CASSLGQGGSDGYTF	TGTGCCAGCAGCTTGGGACAGGGCGGATCAGACGGCTACACCTTC
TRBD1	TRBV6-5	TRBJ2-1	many	CASSYGRDSTQFF	TGTGCCAGCAGTTACGGCCGGGACAGCACCCAGTTCTTC
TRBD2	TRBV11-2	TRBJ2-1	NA	CASSSTSGGLYEQFF	TGTGCCAGCAGCTCGACTAGCGGGGGGTTGTATGAGCAGTTCTTC
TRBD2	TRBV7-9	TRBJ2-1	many	CASSLAWLAGGNEQFF	TGTGCCAGCAGCTTAGCGTGGCTAGCGGGTGGGAATGAGCAGTTCTTC